A single T cell receptor beta chain is shown here with its context. Other nucleotide sequences in the sample specify the same CDR3. The PCR used 60 Vbeta and 13 Jbeta primers. The table came from immunoSEQ multiplex PCR; TCRdb's copy has only in-frame clones and leaves some out. The repertoire includes about 140,000 clones, more than 70% of them detected once, and 3% to 4% sits in the top ten. The sample belongs to a study of cytomegalovirus exposure and HLA in healthy donors. In the study overall: Researchers previously reported finding about 110 million unique TCR beta sequences from 150 million to 200 million T cells.

The CDR3 covers 13 residues. Per the germline V gene, CDR1 is SGDLS and CDR2 is YYNGEE. Trimming cost V 0 bases and J 0 bases, with 3 bases left between them. This sequence was found in a male donor in good health and CMV-seronegative. The material sequenced was PBMCs. The V gene is TRBV9, the J gene TRBJ1-1; no definite D call. Here the CDR3 reads CASSVAVNTEAFF. The CDR3 nucleotides read TGTGCCAGCAGCGTAGCCGTGAACACTGAAGCTTTCTTT.